This passage covers 3 T cell receptor beta chains from one sample sequenced in a study of blood T cell repertoires in COVID-19. Sequenced by immunoSEQ multiplex PCR; TCRdb stores in-frame clones only, minus some. The data contain hundreds of thousands of clones, roughly 87% of them singletons. The sequencing sample was made of peripheral blood. The receptors originated from a human donor in a cohort sampled during active COVID-19.

The chain combines TRBV4-3 with TRBJ2-7, with 8 nucleotides matching TRBD1. The trim removed 0 bases at V and 0 bases at J, leaving 4 bases unmatched. This CDR3 has 16 amino acids. The germline CDR1 and CDR2 sequences are LGHNA and YSLEER. In DNA form, the CDR3 reads TGCGCCAGCAGCCAAGATGTGACAGGGGACTCCTACGAGCAGTACTTC. Amino acids: CASSQDVTGDSYEQYF.

V usage is TRBV19 and J usage is TRBJ1-1; 7 bases are shared with TRBD1. Germline V CDR1 and CDR2: LNHDA, SQIVND (reference sequence). Trimming removed 3 bases from V and 6 bases from J; junction bases left unmatched: 4. CDR3 length equals 13 residues. The CDR3 is CASSIIGTAEAFF. In nucleotides, the CDR3 is TGTGCCAGTAGTATTATAGGGACAGCTGAAGCTTTCTTT.

In this sample, this clone turned up once. This chain joins TRBV18 and TRBJ1-1, with TRBD1 matching 8 bases. The CDR3 has 15 amino acids. V was pared by 4 bases and J by 2 bases, with 6 bases of the junction left unmatched. Germline CDR1 and CDR2: KGHSH and LQKENI. Here the CDR3 reads CASSQPGGVNTEAFF. Written as DNA, the CDR3 is TGTGCCAGCTCACAGCCAGGGGGCGTAAACACTGAAGCTTTCTTT.